This T cell receptor beta chain emerged from a study of cytomegalovirus exposure and HLA in healthy donors. 13 Jbeta primers and 60 Vbeta primers were used for the PCR. In the original processing: In a later analysis, approximately 80 million unique TCR beta chains included roughly 11 million shared by two or more donors. TCRdb's table, derived via immunoSEQ multiplex PCR, lists solely in-frame clones and lacks some. The V and J calls and the clone size are those of that table, but D and trimming were determined from the DNA. The table has about 90,000 clones, 85% to 90% seen once; the top ten hold about 2.5%. Trimming removed 4 bases from V and 5 bases from J; junction bases left unmatched: 6. CDR3 length equals 15 residues. The germline V gene encodes CDR1 LNHDA and CDR2 SQIVND (reference sequence).

The V gene is TRBV19, the J gene TRBJ1-5, with 9 bases matching TRBD1. The sequencing sample was made of PBMCs. The sequence was obtained from a man aged 18 to 29 in good health and CMV-seronegative. This CDR3 reads CASSTGQGTYQPQHF. The CDR3 DNA sequence: TGTGCCAGTAGTACCGGACAGGGGACGTATCAGCCCCAGCATTTT.